This T cell receptor beta chain was sequenced in a study of shared clonotypes between healthy human individuals. The method was immunoSEQ multiplex PCR; TCRdb's version includes in-frame clones alone and lacks a portion of them. This sample carries 2 million to 2.5 million clones, around 92% of them seen once, and the ten largest clones take about 0.41%. Trimming cost V 10 bases and J 8 bases; bases outside gene matches: 7. CDR1 ENHRY and CDR2 SYGVKD come from the germline V gene. CDR3 length: 12 amino acids. V usage is TRBV10-3 and J usage is TRBJ2-4, with 8 bases lining up with TRBD1. Specimen: naive CD4+ T cells from PBMCs. The subset denotes: CD45RA+ positively selected. This receptor was identified in a young man in good health. Some clones in this sample may be carry-over from other donors' samples. CDR3 sequence: CATGGTGDIQYF. CDR3 nucleotides: TGTGCCACTGGCGGGACAGGCGACATTCAGTACTTC.